This paragraph reports one T cell receptor beta chain. This specimen belongs to a study of shared clonotypes between healthy human individuals. Here immunoSEQ multiplex PCR was the method, and the copy in TCRdb shows in-frame clones only, minus some. The sample records roughly 1,000,000 clones, about 84% being singletons. Per the germline V gene, CDR1 is MGHRA and CDR2 is YSYEKL. The length of the CDR3 is 20 residues. V lost 3 bases to trimming and J lost 4 bases; unmatched junction nucleotides: 18. The sequenced material came from memory CD4+ T cells from PBMCs. The subset was: CD45RA-negative fraction. The sequence was collected from a young man in good health. Some clones in this sample may be carry-over from other donors' samples. The chain employs TRBV4-1 and TRBJ1-5; TRBD1 matches 10 bases. In DNA form, the CDR3 reads TGCGCCAGCAGCCACCGCCGCTTAGACGGCGGGACAGGGGATAATCAGCCCCAGCATTTT. It yields the protein CASSHRRLDGGTGDNQPQHF.